Listed here are 13 T cell receptor beta chains from one sample, sequenced in a study of T cell changes during pregnancy in multiple sclerosis. Libraries were prepared by immunoSEQ multiplex PCR; TCRdb keeps only in-frame clonotypes and omits some of them. Of over 85,000 clones in the sample, around 93% were seen once. The starting material was peripheral blood, obtained in the first trimester of pregnancy. The source of these receptors is a female donor in good health, enrolled as a control in a pregnancy study.

The chain combines TRBV10-3 with TRBJ1-2; no definite D call. CDR3 length: 14 amino acids. Trimming stripped 1 base from V and 8 bases from J, with 14 bases between. Per germline, CDR1 ENHRY and CDR2 SYGVKD. The CDR3 bases are TGTGCCATCAGTGAGTTTGGTCCTACTAAAGGCTACACCTTC. Encoded protein: CAISEFGPTKGYTF.

This chain uses TRBV5-1 with TRBJ2-3; 8 positions match TRBD2. The germline V gene encodes CDR1 SGHRS and CDR2 YFSETQ. This CDR3 is 16 amino acids long. V was clipped by 7 bases and J by 2 bases; unmatched bases: 12. CDR3 amino acids: CASRQAGGGPTDTQYF. The CDR3 DNA sequence: TGCGCCAGCCGCCAGGCGGGAGGTGGGCCCACAGATACGCAGTATTTT.

This chain links TRBV18 with TRBJ1-2; no clear D gene. Per the germline V gene, CDR1 is KGHSH and CDR2 is LQKENI. The CDR3 contains 16 residues. Between the trimmed V and J ends, which lost 4 bases and 4 bases, there was a span of 19 bases. The CDR3 spells CASSLTLSGEIYGYTF. As DNA, the CDR3 is TGTGCCAGCTCACTCACGCTCTCCGGGGAAATCTATGGCTACACCTTC.

This clone was seen a single time. This chain links TRBV11-2 with TRBJ2-3, with D perhaps matching TRBD1 (6 bases). Germline V gene data show CDR1 as SGHAT and CDR2 as FQNNGV. CDR3 length: 17 amino acids. V was cut by 0 bases and J by 1 base, with 14 bases left in between. CDR3 region: CASSLEWGRGGTDTQYF. The CDR3 DNA sequence: TGTGCCAGCAGCTTAGAGTGGGGCAGGGGAGGCACAGATACGCAGTATTTT.

This rearrangement joins TRBV19 to TRBJ1-5; TRBD1 agrees at 7 bases. The germline CDR1 and CDR2 sequences are LNHDA and SQIVND (reference sequence). This CDR3 comprises 14 residues. V shed 3 bases and J 4 bases; nucleotides not matched to a gene: 3. The CDR3 region has the DNA TGTGCCAGTAGTATCCGGACAGGTAATCAGCCCCAGCATTTT. Translation: CASSIRTGNQPQHF.

This sequence joins TRBV11-1 and TRBJ1-6, with a possible D match to TRBD1 (6 bases). V dropped 8 bases and J dropped 0 bases, with 20 bases sitting between them. Germline V gene data show CDR1 as SGHAT and CDR2 as FQDESV (reference sequence). The CDR3 runs to 18 residues. CDR3 residues: CASAPGGRQSSYNSPLHF. As DNA, the CDR3 is TGTGCCAGCGCCCCGGGGGGGCGACAGAGCTCCTATAATTCACCCCTCCACTTT.

In its sample, this clone was seen a few times. This chain connects TRBV18 to TRBJ2-1, with 8 bases matching TRBD2. The V segment lost 3 bases and the J segment 7 bases; nucleotides outside the gene matches: 2. The CDR3 covers 13 residues. Germline V CDR1 and CDR2: KGHSH, LQKENI. The CDR3 sequence is CASSPGLDNEQFF. For the CDR3, the DNA is TGTGCCAGCTCACCGGGACTAGATAATGAGCAGTTCTTC.

The genes are TRBV4-1 and TRBJ2-1; 12 bases align to TRBD2. The junction had 12 bases not matched to a gene; V was cut back by 4 bases and J by 5 bases. Germline CDR1 and CDR2: MGHRA and YSYEKL. The CDR3 covers 18 residues. The CDR3 DNA sequence: TGCGCCAGCAGCCGCATATTACTAGCGGGGGGACGTAACAATGAGCAGTTCTTC. This codes for CASSRILLAGGRNNEQFF.

V is TRBV27 and J is TRBJ1-6; D call uncertain. CDR3 length equals 16 residues. The V gene lost 6 bases and the J gene lost 3 bases, with 15 bases spanning the gap. From germline, CDR1 is MNHEY and CDR2 SMNVEV (reference sequence). This CDR3 is CASSHGRKGYNSPLHF. In DNA, the CDR3 is TGTGCCAGCAGCCATGGGAGAAAGGGCTATAATTCACCCCTCCACTTT.

The chain links TRBV7-9 to TRBJ1-3; D is unclear. V was trimmed by 5 bases and J by 2 bases, leaving 10 bases between them. The CDR3 is made up of 14 amino acids. CDR1 and CDR2 (germline): SEHNR, FQNEAQ (reference sequence). The CDR3 region is CASSGERAGNTIYF. Written as DNA, the CDR3 is TGTGCCAGCAGCGGAGAGAGGGCTGGAAACACCATATATTTT. Complete variable domain (other parts from reference TRBV7-9 and TRBJ1-3): DTGVSQNPRHKITKRGQNVTFRCDPISEHNRLYWYRQTLGQGPEFLTYFQNEAQLEKSRLLSDRFSAERPKGSFSTLEIQRTEQGDSAMYLCASSGERAGNTIYFGEGSWLTVV.

In DNA, the CDR3 is TGTGCCAGCAGTTTCCCCGGGGGTTCACCCCTCCACTTT. It is translated as CASSFPGGSPLHF. This chain uses TRBV27 with TRBJ1-6; maybe TRBD1 (5 bases). Germline loops: CDR1 MNHEY, CDR2 SMNVEV (reference sequence). This CDR3 has 13 amino acids. V was cut by 3 bases and J by 9 bases, with 9 bases left in between.

This chain connects TRBV5-4 to TRBJ2-5; 10 nucleotides align to TRBD2. V was pared by 5 bases and J by 3 bases, with 4 bases of the junction left unmatched. The V gene's germline CDR1 is SGHNT and CDR2 YYREEE (reference sequence). The CDR3 is 14 residues long. CDR3 nucleotides: TGTGCCAGCAGGCCAGGACTAGCGGAAGAGACCCAGTACTTC. It yields the protein CASRPGLAEETQYF.

The chain recombines TRBV29-1 with TRBJ1-3; D is ambiguous. Germline lookup yields CDR1 SQVTM and CDR2 ANQGSEA. This CDR3 is built from 15 residues. Trimming shortened V by 0 bases and J by 4 bases, and 13 bases separated the two germline ends. CDR3 nucleotide sequence: TGCAGCGTTGAAGATCGAAGGAGAGGGGGAAACACCATATATTTT. This sequence encodes CSVEDRRRGGNTIYF. The entire variable domain, with the rest obtained from reference TRBV29-1 and TRBJ1-3, is as follows: SAVISQKPSRDICQRGTSLTIQCQVDSQVTMMFWYRQQPGQSLTLIATANQGSEATYESGFVIDKFPISRPNLTFSTLTVSNMSPEDSSIYLCSVEDRRRGGNTIYFGEGSWLTVV.